Listed here are 21 T cell receptor beta chains from one sample, sequenced in a study of T cell responses to AZD1222 COVID-19 vaccine. The data were produced by immunoSEQ multiplex PCR, yet TCRdb's version contains in-frame clones alone and is incomplete. Of about 100,000 clones listed, approximately 87% are singletons. Sequenced here: peripheral blood, sampled on day 0 of MenACWY control vaccination. These TCRs come from an adult in good health.

This chain connects TRBV10-3 to TRBJ1-5; 9 bases match TRBD1. V shed 4 bases, J shed 0 bases, and the junction held 4 bases outside the gene matches. CDR1 ENHRY and CDR2 SYGVKD come from the germline V gene. This CDR3 comprises 16 residues. Here the CDR3 reads CAISVGQGNSNQPQHF. The CDR3 region has the DNA TGTGCCATCAGTGTGGGACAGGGAAATAGCAATCAGCCCCAGCATTTT.

The chain recombines TRBV2 with TRBJ2-1; 9 nucleotides line up with TRBD2. J gave up 6 bases and V 11 bases, and 14 bases lay outside the gene matches. The V gene's germline CDR1 is SNHLY and CDR2 FYNNEI. The CDR3 is made up of 15 amino acids. CDR3 in amino acids: CARRPGRGGRNEQFF. CDR3 sequence (DNA): TGTGCCCGCCGCCCGGGGCGGGGGGGACGCAATGAGCAGTTCTTC.

J is TRBJ2-3 and V is TRBV5-1; D may be TRBD1 (5 bases). Germline V lookup: CDR1 SGHRS, CDR2 YFSETQ. With 4 bases removed from V and 2 bases from J, the gap between germline ends came to 11 bases. The length of the CDR3 is 14 residues. CDR3 nucleotides: TGCGCCAGCAGCCAGGGATCGGTCACAGATACGCAGTATTTT. It codes for CASSQGSVTDTQYF.

Here the CDR3 reads CASSGGRGFTDTQYF. The CDR3 coding sequence is TGTGCCAGCAGCGGAGGACGGGGATTCACAGATACGCAGTATTTT. The chain employs TRBV11-2 and TRBJ2-3; tentatively, D is TRBD2 (5 bases). There are 15 residues in the CDR3. Germline lookup yields CDR1 SGHAT and CDR2 FQNNGV. Trimming cost V 5 bases and J 2 bases, with 14 bases left between them. Variable domain in full (rest from reference TRBV11-2 and TRBJ2-3): EAGVAQSPRYKIIEKRQSVAFWCNPISGHATLYWYQQILGQGPKLLIQFQNNGVVDDSQLPKDRFSAERLKGVDSTLKIQPAKLEDSAVYLCASSGGRGFTDTQYFGPGTRLTVL.

The CDR3 reads CASSFPAVAYNEQFF. In DNA form, the CDR3 reads TGTGCCAGCAGTTTCCCAGCGGTAGCCTACAATGAGCAGTTCTTC. The V gene is TRBV2, the J gene TRBJ2-1; tentative D call: TRBD2 (5 bases). V was pared by 5 bases and J by 2 bases, with 13 bases between. The CDR3 contains 15 residues. The V gene's germline CDR1 is SNHLY and CDR2 FYNNEI.

The V and J genes are TRBV7-9 and TRBJ2-7, with 7 positions matching TRBD2. The germline CDR1 and CDR2 sequences are SEHNR and FQNEAQ (reference sequence). J gave up 7 bases and V 5 bases, and 14 bases lay outside the gene matches. CDR3 length: 15 residues. Here the CDR3 DNA reads TGTGCCAGCAGCCACCCGGGGGGATCGCTGGGGGAGCAGTACTTC. The encoded protein is CASSHPGGSLGEQYF.

V is TRBV7-9 and J is TRBJ2-3; D is unclear. V was shortened by 1 base and J by 4 bases, with 6 bases between the two germline ends. CDR3 length equals 13 residues. CDR1 and CDR2 (germline): SEHNR, FQNEAQ (reference sequence). The CDR3 loop is CASSLVRADTQYF. CDR3 bases: TGTGCCAGCAGCTTAGTTAGGGCAGATACGCAGTATTTT.

The rearrangement links TRBV6-5 to TRBJ1-5, with TRBD1 matching over 7 bases. Germline-derived CDR1 and CDR2 are MNHEY and SVGAGI. Trimming took 2 bases from V and 6 from J; bases not matched to a gene: 7. The CDR3 is made up of 15 amino acids. In DNA form, the CDR3 reads TGTGCCAGCAGTTACGGACAGGTGGGCCCTCAGCCCCAGCATTTT. Protein sequence: CASSYGQVGPQPQHF.

The chain joins TRBV18 to TRBJ1-1; weak D call: TRBD1 (5 bases). Germline CDR1 reads KGHSH; CDR2 reads LQKENI. This CDR3 comprises 11 residues. The V and J ends lost 5 bases and 7 bases respectively, with 8 bases between them. The CDR3 coding sequence is TGTGCCAGCTCAGGGACTTATGAAGCTTTCTTT. Translation gives CASSGTYEAFF.

This clone was seen a few times. The chain combines TRBV28 with TRBJ1-2; D is unresolved. The CDR3 is 12 amino acids. Germline V gives CDR1 MDHEN, CDR2 SYDVKM. With 2 bases removed from V and 11 bases from J, the gap between germline ends came to 12 bases. In DNA form, the CDR3 reads TGTGCCAGCAGTTTAAGACTCCTGGAATACACCTTC. As protein: CASSLRLLEYTF.

The chain has TRBV2 and TRBJ1-1; D may be TRBD1 (5 bases). Trimming stripped 10 bases from V and 6 bases from J, with 21 bases between. Looked up from germline, CDR1 is SNHLY and CDR2 is FYNNEI. The length of the CDR3 is 14 residues. CDR3 protein: CATYQEIGTAEAFF. The CDR3 DNA follows: TGTGCCACCTACCAGGAGATAGGGACGGCTGAAGCTTTCTTT.

The rearrangement joins TRBV6-2 or TRBV6-3 to TRBJ2-1; perhaps D is TRBD1 or TRBD2 (5 bases each). CDR3 length equals 16 residues. V was shortened by 0 bases and J by 0 bases, with 9 bases between the two germline ends. Germline CDR1 MNHEY, CDR2 SVGEGT. The CDR3 DNA follows: TGTGCCAGCAGTTACTCAGTGGGACCCTCCTACAATGAGCAGTTCTTC. Its translation is CASSYSVGPSYNEQFF.

The chain joins TRBV15 to TRBJ1-3; 7 bases line up with TRBD1. The trim removed 0 bases at V and 5 bases at J, leaving 19 bases unmatched. Looked up from germline, CDR1 is LNHNV and CDR2 is YYDKDF (reference sequence). CDR3 length equals 20 residues. CDR3 sequence: CATSRDKYLQGFTTRNTIYF. The CDR3, as DNA: TGTGCCACCAGCAGAGATAAATATTTACAGGGGTTTACGACCAGAAACACCATATATTTT. Together with reference TRBV15 and TRBJ1-3, the CDR3 gives the full variable domain: DAMVIQNPRYQVTQFGKPVTLSCSQTLNHNVMYWYQQKSSQAPKLLFHYYDKDFNNEADTPDNFQSRRPNTSFCFLDIRSPGLGDTAMYLCATSRDKYLQGFTTRNTIYFGEGSWLTVV.

The rearrangement uses TRBV3-1 (or the pseudogene TRBV3-2) and TRBJ2-7; TRBD2 aligns across 7 bases. After removal of 1 base from V and 0 bases from J, the junction contained 3 bases not matched to a gene. The CDR3 runs to 15 residues. Germline lookup yields CDR1 LGHDT and CDR2 YNNKEL (reference sequence). The CDR3 nucleotides are TGTGCCAGCAGCCAAGTGAGCGGGGCCTCCTACGAGCAGTACTTC. Its translation is CASSQVSGASYEQYF.

The J gene is TRBJ2-7, the V gene TRBV6-5, with a possible D match to TRBD1 (6 bases). Trimming removed 5 bases at V and 6 bases at J, with 20 bases between. The germline CDR1 and CDR2 sequences are MNHEY and SVGAGI. The CDR3 is 15 amino acids. The CDR3 DNA follows: TGTGCCAGCAGTCGCACATGGGGGCGCTTAAGCGAGCAGTACTTC. Translating gives CASSRTWGRLSEQYF.

The J gene is TRBJ2-5, the V gene TRBV30; no clear D gene. The CDR3 consists of 12 residues. Germline V gene sequence: CDR1 GTSNPN, CDR2 SVGIG (reference sequence). Trimming took off 0 bases at V and 7 bases at J, with 9 bases between the two ends. CDR3 amino acids: CAWSVSPGTQYF. The CDR3 nucleotides are TGTGCCTGGAGTGTATCCCCGGGGACCCAGTACTTC.

The chain employs TRBV6-5 and TRBJ1-3; no definite D call. Trimming pared 9 bases from V and 0 bases from J, leaving 9 bases between. The CDR3 spans 13 residues. Looked up from germline, CDR1 is MNHEY and CDR2 is SVGAGI. CDR3 DNA sequence: TGTGCCAGTACGCCCCACTCTGGAAACACCATATATTTT. It translates to CASTPHSGNTIYF.

This clone was recorded only once. The chain is built from TRBV7-9 and TRBJ2-3, with TRBD2 identical over 14 bases. The CDR3 has 19 residues. V trimming: 5 bases; J trimming: 1 base; junction bases outside the gene matches: 11. Germline assignment: CDR1 SEHNR and CDR2 FQNEAQ (reference sequence). DNA for the CDR3: TGTGCCAGCAGCACCCTGACTAGCGGGAGGGCCTCGGGCACAGATACGCAGTATTTT. Its protein is CASSTLTSGRASGTDTQYF.

This chain connects TRBV2 to TRBJ1-5; 9 positions agree with TRBD1. J gave up 6 bases and V 4 bases, and 4 bases lay outside the gene matches. CDR3 size: 14 residues. Germline V gene data show CDR1 as SNHLY and CDR2 as FYNNEI. The CDR3 DNA follows: TGTGCCAGCAGTGGGACAGGGGATAGTCAGCCCCAGCATTTT. As protein: CASSGTGDSQPQHF.

The chain uses TRBV12-5 and TRBJ2-1; 9 bases map to TRBD2. V was clipped by 4 bases and J by 8 bases; unmatched bases: 6. Germline values: CDR1 LGHNT, CDR2 FRNRAP. The CDR3 length is 14 residues. The CDR3 DNA reads TGTGCTAGTGGTTCCTGGACTAGCGTCCATGAGCAGTTCTTC. Amino acid sequence: CASGSWTSVHEQFF.

The rearrangement links TRBV5-1 to TRBJ2-1; no definite D call. V shed 4 bases and J shed 4 bases, with 12 bases lying between them. The germline V gene encodes CDR1 SGHRS and CDR2 YFSETQ. CDR3 length: 14 residues. CDR3 coding DNA: TGCGCCAGCAGCATTGGACGGGTTTACAATGAGCAGTTCTTC. This translates into CASSIGRVYNEQFF. Complete variable domain (other parts from reference TRBV5-1 and TRBJ2-1): KAGVTQTPRYLIKTRGQQVTLSCSPISGHRSVSWYQQTPGQGLQFLFEYFSETQRNKGNFPGRFSGRQFSNSRSEMNVSTLELGDSALYLCASSIGRVYNEQFFGPGTRLTVL.